This is a list of T cell receptor beta chains from one sample in a study of shared clonotypes between healthy human individuals. Measured with immunoSEQ multiplex PCR; TCRdb has only the in-frame clones, and not every one. Of about 2.3 million clones listed, over 85% are singletons. Source material: naive CD4+ T cells from PBMCs. The receptor source for this set is a man aged 18 to 30 in good health. Some clones in this sample may be carry-over from other donors' samples. The CDR3 runs from the conserved cysteine through the conserved F or W. D genes are given only for firm matches. Where a row states a size, it is once, few, many or the class of an expanded clone; other rows omit it.

d_call: -
j_call: TRBJ2-1
cdr3_length: 15
clone_size: -
v_call: TRBV5-1
cdr3_aa: CASSLVSGTYNEQFF
cdr3_nt: TGCGCCAGCAGCTTGGTTAGCGGAACCTACAATGAGCAGTTCTTC

d_call: -
j_call: TRBJ2-1
cdr3_length: 15
clone_size: -
v_call: TRBV10-2
cdr3_aa: CASMVEWAGYNEQFF
cdr3_nt: TGCGCCAGCATGGTCGAGTGGGCGGGATACAATGAGCAGTTCTTC

d_call: TRBD1
j_call: TRBJ2-5
cdr3_length: 14
clone_size: -
v_call: TRBV5-1
cdr3_aa: CASSTRTGAETQYF
cdr3_nt: TGCGCCAGCAGCACGAGGACAGGAGCAGAGACCCAGTACTTC

d_call: -
j_call: TRBJ1-3
cdr3_length: 13
clone_size: -
v_call: TRBV14
cdr3_aa: CASSQGHQNTIYF
cdr3_nt: TGTGCCAGCAGCCAAGGTCATCAAAACACCATATATTTT

d_call: -
j_call: TRBJ2-7
cdr3_length: 15
clone_size: -
v_call: TRBV15
cdr3_aa: CATSRGGGDGYEQYF
cdr3_nt: TGTGCCACCAGCAGAGGAGGGGGGGATGGATACGAGCAGTACTTC

d_call: -
j_call: TRBJ1-2
cdr3_length: 14
clone_size: -
v_call: TRBV5-1
cdr3_aa: CASSTGGAVYGYTF
cdr3_nt: TGCGCCAGCAGCACCGGGGGGGCCGTCTATGGCTACACCTTC

d_call: TRBD2
j_call: TRBJ2-5
cdr3_length: 14
clone_size: -
v_call: TRBV11-1
cdr3_aa: CASSRGLAGETQYF
cdr3_nt: TGTGCCAGCAGCCGGGGACTAGCGGGAGAGACCCAGTACTTC

d_call: -
j_call: TRBJ2-7
cdr3_length: 15
clone_size: -
v_call: TRBV6-5
cdr3_aa: CASSYSRNLAYEQYF
cdr3_nt: TGTGCCAGCAGTTACTCCCGGAACCTCGCCTACGAGCAGTACTTC

d_call: TRBD2
j_call: TRBJ2-3
cdr3_length: 15
clone_size: -
v_call: TRBV19
cdr3_aa: CASSQSGLAADTQYF
cdr3_nt: TGTGCCAGTAGTCAATCCGGACTAGCGGCAGATACGCAGTATTTT

d_call: TRBD1
j_call: TRBJ2-5
cdr3_length: 16
clone_size: -
v_call: TRBV7-2
cdr3_aa: CASSLVGTANPGAQYF
cdr3_nt: TGTGCCAGCAGCTTAGTGGGGACAGCAAATCCAGGGGCCCAGTACTTC

d_call: -
j_call: TRBJ1-2
cdr3_length: 11
clone_size: -
v_call: TRBV28
cdr3_aa: CASSFNYGYTF
cdr3_nt: TGTGCCAGCAGTTTTAACTATGGCTACACCTTC

d_call: TRBD1
j_call: TRBJ2-7
cdr3_length: 15
clone_size: -
v_call: TRBV28
cdr3_aa: CASLPEDRTPYEQYF
cdr3_nt: TGTGCCAGCCTCCCCGAGGACAGGACCCCCTACGAGCAGTACTTC

d_call: TRBD2
j_call: TRBJ2-1
cdr3_length: 15
clone_size: -
v_call: TRBV5-1
cdr3_aa: CASSLGGRAANEQFF
cdr3_nt: TGCGCCAGCAGCTTAGGCGGGAGGGCCGCAAATGAGCAGTTCTTC

d_call: -
j_call: TRBJ2-5
cdr3_length: 16
clone_size: -
v_call: TRBV7-3
cdr3_aa: CASSLTGTPPLETQYF
cdr3_nt: TGTGCCAGCAGCTTAACGGGGACCCCACCTCTAGAGACCCAGTACTTC

d_call: TRBD1
j_call: TRBJ1-2
cdr3_length: 12
clone_size: -
v_call: TRBV28
cdr3_aa: CASSTGGVGYTF
cdr3_nt: TGTGCCAGCAGTACAGGGGGAGTTGGCTACACCTTC

d_call: TRBD1
j_call: TRBJ2-3
cdr3_length: 15
clone_size: once
v_call: TRBV7-3
cdr3_aa: CASSLGQALADTQYF
cdr3_nt: TGTGCCAGCAGCCTGGGACAGGCTTTAGCGGATACGCAGTATTTT